The sequence of this T cell receptor beta chain was determined in a study of shared clonotypes between healthy human individuals. A note on this clone: The antigen remains unidentified.

Unmatched junction bases numbered 14, after V lost 0 bases and J lost 8 bases. Looked up from germline, CDR1 is GTSNPN and CDR2 is SVGIG (reference sequence). This CDR3 has 16 residues. Findings and limits, study-wide: What naive subsets generally showed was a larger estimated richness than memory subsets showed. In a few donors, around 5% of naive CD4 clonotypes appeared in common. Clonotype sharing across donors was expected to vary with sequencing depth.

A deep-level run was used for the assay. Sequenced by immunoSEQ multiplex PCR; TCRdb stores in-frame clones only, minus some. The repertoire holds approximately 2.4 million clones, with around 95% as singletons. This sequence originates from a man aged 18 to 30 in good health. The chain combines TRBV30 with TRBJ2-5; 8 nucleotides agree with TRBD1. What was sequenced was naive CD4+ T cells sorted from blood. The subset denotes: CD45RA+ positively selected. The CDR3 bases are TGTGCCTGGAGTGTACAAACAGGGGGGCAAATGGCCACCCAGTACTTC. This codes for CAWSVQTGGQMATQYF.